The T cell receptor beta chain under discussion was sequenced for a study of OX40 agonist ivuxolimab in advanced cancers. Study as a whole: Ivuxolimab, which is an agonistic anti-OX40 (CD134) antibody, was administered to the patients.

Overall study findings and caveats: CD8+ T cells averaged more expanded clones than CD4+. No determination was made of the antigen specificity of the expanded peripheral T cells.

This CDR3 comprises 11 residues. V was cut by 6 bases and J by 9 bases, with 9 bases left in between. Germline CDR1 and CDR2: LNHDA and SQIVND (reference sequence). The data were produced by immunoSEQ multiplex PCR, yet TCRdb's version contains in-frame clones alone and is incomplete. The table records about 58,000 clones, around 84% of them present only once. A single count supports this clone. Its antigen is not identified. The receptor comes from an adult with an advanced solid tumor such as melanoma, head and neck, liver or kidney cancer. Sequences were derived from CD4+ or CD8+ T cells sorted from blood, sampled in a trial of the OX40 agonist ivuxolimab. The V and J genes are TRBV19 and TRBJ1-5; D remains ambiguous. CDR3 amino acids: CASSLWGPQHF. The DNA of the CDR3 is TGTGCCAGTAGCCTATGGGGGCCCCAGCATTTT. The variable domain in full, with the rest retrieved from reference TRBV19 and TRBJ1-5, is DGGITQSPKYLFRKEGQNVTLSCEQNLNHDAMYWYRQDPGQGLRLIYYSQIVNDFQKGDIAEGYSVSREKKESFPLTVTSAQKNPTAFYLCASSLWGPQHFGDGTRLSIL.